Each of the 2 T cell receptor beta chains below was sequenced from the same sample in a study of blood T cells in healthy people across ages. PCR was performed a second time for 7 to 11 cycles using a sample-barcoded 5' primer and a J-beta primer mix. TCRdb fed the 5' RACE reads into MiXCR, producing one record per CDR3 protein. The profile shows roughly 800,000 distinct CDR3 sequences, around 25% of them singletons. In addition, the sample was reused for a study of T cells of mothers and their children.

The sequenced sample was blood. The receptors come from a boy aged 5-17 years in good health.

This clonotype was counted only a few times. The rearrangement links TRBV29-1 to TRBJ2-5; TRBD2 aligns across 12 bases. The germline V gene has CDR1 SQVTM and CDR2 ANQGSEA. The CDR3 consists of 14 residues. The J segment lost 5 bases and the V segment lost 4 bases, leaving 5 bases of the junction unmatched. For the CDR3, the DNA is TGCAGCGTTGTCGGGCTAGCGGGGGGGGAGACCCAGTACTTC. It is translated as CSVVGLAGGETQYF.

The J gene is TRBJ2-1, the V gene TRBV29-1, with D maybe TRBD1 (6 bases). CDR3 length: 15 amino acids. CDR1 SQVTM and CDR2 ANQGSEA come from the germline V gene. The ends were cut back, 4 bases at V and 3 bases at J, with 16 bases in the middle. The CDR3 reads CSVAAGAGYYNEQFF. The CDR3, as DNA: TGCAGCGTTGCAGCAGGGGCCGGGTACTACAATGAGCAGTTCTTC.